The clone carrying this T cell receptor beta chain has just a few counts. Its antigen is unidentified. The junction had 10 bases not matched to a gene; V was cut back by 1 base and J by 3 bases. CDR3 length: 18 residues. Germline loops: CDR1 MNHEY, CDR2 SMNVEV (reference sequence). Inclusion characteristics of ophthalmopathy patients comprised a Clinical Activity Score of at least 3, a NOSPECS grade of at least 4, and duration under 3 months. PBMCs came from 9 to 10 ml fresh peripheral blood. This entry is derived from a study of T cells in Graves' hyperthyroidism and ophthalmopathy. Regarding the study as a whole: Among clonotypes expanded in thyroid above 0.001, most were also found in blood.

Amplified TCR beta CDR3 regions derived from RNA transcripts. The TCR CDR3 first-round RT-PCR relied on the HTBI primer set. MiXCR was run by TCRdb on the multiplex PCR reads, yielding one entry per CDR3 protein. The sample consists of some 490,000 distinct CDR3 sequences, about 16% of them appearing once. Sequenced material: blood. The receptor's source is a woman aged 25 to 39 with Graves' ophthalmopathy. This chain connects TRBV27 to TRBJ2-1; 9 bases map to TRBD1. The CDR3 region has the DNA TGTGCCAGCAGTTTATTTTATTCGGGACAGGGTAACTACAATGAGCAGTTCTTC. Translated: CASSLFYSGQGNYNEQFF.